This TCR beta chain was profiled in a study of vaccination and CD4 T cells after COVID-19. Study summary: The study collected post-vaccine samples a median about 73 days after dose two, with a range of 14 to 241. Control cultures were given a CEFX pool, an HIV-1 Nef pool, or no peptide.

Researchers used the Oncomine TCR Beta short-read assay to sequence DNA from cultured CD4+ T cells. TCRdb independently ran MiXCR on the PCR reads; one entry per CDR3 protein. The sample includes 15,000 to 20,000 distinct CDR3 sequences, around half seen only once; the top ten take 10% to 13%. This clonotype was picked up a small number of times. Its antigen is undetermined. Stated treatment: roughly 10-day PBMC culture with coronavirus spike peptide pools or control peptides (ViraFEST assay). The CDR3 totals 13 residues. Germline V gives CDR1 DFQATT, CDR2 SNEGSKA (reference sequence). Trimming pared 6 bases from V and 5 bases from J, leaving 11 bases between.

Sequencing was performed on CD4+ T cells from blood, cultured in vitro, taken before SARS-CoV-2 vaccination. The V call is TRBV20-1, the J call TRBJ1-6; D possibly corresponds to TRBD1 (6 bases). The origin of this receptor is a human donor who had recovered from COVID-19. This CDR3 reads CSATTGNNSPLHF. The CDR3, as DNA: TGCAGTGCCACGACAGGAAATAATTCACCCCTCCACTTT.